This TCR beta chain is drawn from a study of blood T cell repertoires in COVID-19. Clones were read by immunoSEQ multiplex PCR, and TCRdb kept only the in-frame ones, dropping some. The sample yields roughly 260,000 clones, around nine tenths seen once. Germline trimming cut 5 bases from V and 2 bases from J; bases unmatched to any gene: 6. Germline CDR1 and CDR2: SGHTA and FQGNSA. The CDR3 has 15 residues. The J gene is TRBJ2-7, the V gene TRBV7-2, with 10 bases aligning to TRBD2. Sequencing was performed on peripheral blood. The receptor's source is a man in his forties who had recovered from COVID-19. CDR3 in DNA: TGTGCCAGCAGCCCCCAGCGGGGGGGCACCTACGAGCAGTACTTC. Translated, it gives CASSPQRGGTYEQYF.